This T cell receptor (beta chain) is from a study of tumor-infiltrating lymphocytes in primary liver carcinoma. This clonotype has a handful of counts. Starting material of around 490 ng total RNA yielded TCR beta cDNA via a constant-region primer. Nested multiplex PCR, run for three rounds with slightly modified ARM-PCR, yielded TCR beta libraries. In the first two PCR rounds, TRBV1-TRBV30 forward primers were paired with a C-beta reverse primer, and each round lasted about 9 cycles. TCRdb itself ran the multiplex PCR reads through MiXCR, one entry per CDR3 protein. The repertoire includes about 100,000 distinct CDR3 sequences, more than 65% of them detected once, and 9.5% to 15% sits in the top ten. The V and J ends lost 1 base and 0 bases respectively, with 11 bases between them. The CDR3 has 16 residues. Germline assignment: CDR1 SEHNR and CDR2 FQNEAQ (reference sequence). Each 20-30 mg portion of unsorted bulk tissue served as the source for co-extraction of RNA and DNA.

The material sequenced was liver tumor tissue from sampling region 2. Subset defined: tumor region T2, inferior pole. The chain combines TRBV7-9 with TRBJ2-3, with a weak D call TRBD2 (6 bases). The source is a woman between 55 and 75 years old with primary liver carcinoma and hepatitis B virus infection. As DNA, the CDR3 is TGTGCCAGCAGCTTAGGGTGGGCGGGAAGCACAGATACGCAGTATTTT. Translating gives CASSLGWAGSTDTQYF.